The 6 T cell receptor beta chains reported below all come from one sample, sequenced in a study of metastatic and nonmetastatic thyroid tumors. Treatment of any kind had been given to no patient before thyroid surgery. MiXCR was used by TCRdb to re-call the PCR reads. The profile shows approximately 17,000 clones, about 26% of them singletons. Sequencing input: adjacent normal tissue. The receptors shown here come from a female donor with papillary thyroid cancer or a benign thyroid nodule (not recorded which). Some clones in this sample may be carry-over from other donors' samples.

The sample holds a few counts of this clone. The V call is TRBV6-1, the J call TRBJ1-5, with D uncertain. The CDR3 covers 14 residues. Trimming shortened V by 5 bases and J by 7 bases, and 15 bases separated the two germline ends. Per germline, CDR1 MNHNS and CDR2 SASEGT. CDR3 in amino acids: CASSNEGSAQPQHF. Here the CDR3 DNA reads TGTGCCAGCAGTAATGAGGGTTCAGCCCAGCCCCAGCATTTT.

This clone has only a few counts. The chain uses TRBV25-1 and TRBJ2-5, with D perhaps given as TRBD1 or TRBD2 (5 bases each). CDR1 and CDR2 (germline): MGHDK, SYGVNS. The CDR3 runs to 11 residues. V was cut by 8 bases and J by 5 bases, with 9 bases left in between. In DNA, the CDR3 is TGTGCCAGCGGCTGGGGGGAGACCCAGTACTTC. Its protein is CASGWGETQYF.

The rearrangement uses TRBV30 and TRBJ1-4; D might be TRBD1 (5 bases). In germline, CDR1 is GTSNPN, CDR2 SVGIG (reference sequence). Trimming took off 5 bases at V and 6 bases at J, with 16 bases between the two ends. The CDR3 sequence is 14 residues long. CDR3 bases: TGTGCCTGGTTGGATAGGAGGGACCATGAAAAACTGTTTTTT. Residues: CAWLDRRDHEKLFF.

This clone turned up a few times. No conserved phenylalanine or tryptophan ends this CDR3, so it is likely a read error. The chain links TRBV6-1 to TRBJ2-7, with D unresolved. V was clipped by 10 bases and J by 4 bases, with 11 bases between them. This CDR3 spans 11 amino acids. The germline gives CDR1 MNHNS, CDR2 SASEGT. CDR3 nucleotides: TGTGCCACTGGGTGGGGATACGAGCAGTACCTC. This sequence encodes CATGWGYEQYL.

This clone was found a few times. In nucleotides, the CDR3 is TGTGCCAGCAGTCCACAGGGGGATGAAAAACTGTTTTTT. This translates into CASSPQGDEKLFF. The J gene is TRBJ1-4, the V gene TRBV27, with 8 bases matching TRBD1. Germline loops: CDR1 MNHEY, CDR2 SMNVEV (reference sequence). This CDR3 region has 13 residues. The trim removed 5 bases at V and 6 bases at J, leaving 2 bases unmatched.

This clone was counted a single time. V is TRBV5-1 and J is TRBJ1-2; D gene uncertain. V was clipped by 2 bases and J by 4 bases, with 9 bases between them. The CDR3 runs to 13 residues. Germline V gene data show CDR1 as SGHRS and CDR2 as YFSETQ. The CDR3 sequence: CASSFDGTYGYTF. CDR3 sequence (DNA): TGCGCCAGCAGCTTCGACGGCACCTATGGCTACACCTTC.